This TCR beta chain was observed in a study of early T cells in non-severe SARS-CoV-2 infection. TCRdb reprocessed the 5' RACE reads via MiXCR and lists one record per CDR3 protein. The sample has under 35,000 distinct CDR3 sequences; approximately 6.9% are singletons. The sample holds many counts of this clonotype. Losses at the gene ends were 5 bases for V and 7 bases for J; bases not matched to a gene: 12. The length of the CDR3 is 16 residues. Germline assignment: CDR1 SEHNR and CDR2 FQNEAQ (reference sequence). The specimen sequenced was whole blood. The receptor's source is an adult who was a healthcare worker with PCR-confirmed SARS-CoV-2 infection or an uninfected control (not recorded which). The rearrangement links TRBV7-9 to TRBJ1-4, with 8 bases that match TRBD1. The CDR3 spells CASSPSQQGVFEKLFF. The CDR3 DNA reads TGTGCCAGCAGCCCTAGCCAACAGGGGGTGTTTGAAAAACTGTTTTTT. The full variable domain, in which reference TRBV7-9 and TRBJ1-4 provide the parts outside the CDR3, is DTGVSQNPRHKITKRGQNVTFRCDPISEHNRLYWYRQTLGQGPEFLTYFQNEAQLEKSRLLSDRFSAERPKGSFSTLEIQRTEQGDSAMYLCASSPSQQGVFEKLFFGSGTQLSVL.